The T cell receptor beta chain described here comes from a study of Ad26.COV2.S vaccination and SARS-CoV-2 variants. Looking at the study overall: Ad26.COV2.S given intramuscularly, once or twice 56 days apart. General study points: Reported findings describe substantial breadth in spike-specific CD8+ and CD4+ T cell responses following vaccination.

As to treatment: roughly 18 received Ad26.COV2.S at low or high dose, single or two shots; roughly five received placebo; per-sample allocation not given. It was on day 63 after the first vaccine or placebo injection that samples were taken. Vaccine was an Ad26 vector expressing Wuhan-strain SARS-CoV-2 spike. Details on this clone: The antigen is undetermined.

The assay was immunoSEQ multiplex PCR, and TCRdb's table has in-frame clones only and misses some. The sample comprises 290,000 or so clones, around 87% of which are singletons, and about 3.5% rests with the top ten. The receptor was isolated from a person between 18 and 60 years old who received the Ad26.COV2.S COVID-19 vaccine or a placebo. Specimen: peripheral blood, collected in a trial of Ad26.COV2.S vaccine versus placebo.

The CDR3 coding sequence is TGCAGCGTTGGTTCAGGGATCTATGGCTACACCTTC. As protein: CSVGSGIYGYTF. The V call is TRBV29-1, the J call TRBJ1-2, with D possibly matching TRBD1 (5 bases). The CDR3 runs 12 residues. CDR1 and CDR2 from the germline V gene are SQVTM and ANQGSEA. Trimming removed 4 bases at V and 4 bases at J, with 10 bases between.